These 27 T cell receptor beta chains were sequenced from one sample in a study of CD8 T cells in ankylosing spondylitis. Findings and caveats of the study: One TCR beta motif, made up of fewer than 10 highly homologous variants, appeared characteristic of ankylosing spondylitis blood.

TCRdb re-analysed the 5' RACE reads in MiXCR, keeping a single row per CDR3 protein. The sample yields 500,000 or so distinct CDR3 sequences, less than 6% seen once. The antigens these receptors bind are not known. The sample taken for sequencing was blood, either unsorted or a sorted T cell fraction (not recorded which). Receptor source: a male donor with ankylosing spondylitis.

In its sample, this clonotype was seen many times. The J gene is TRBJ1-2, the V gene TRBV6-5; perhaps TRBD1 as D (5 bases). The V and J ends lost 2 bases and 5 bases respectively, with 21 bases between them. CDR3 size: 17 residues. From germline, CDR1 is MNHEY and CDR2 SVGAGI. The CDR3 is CASSYRANDRGGYGYTF. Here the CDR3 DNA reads TGTGCCAGCAGTTACAGGGCTAATGATCGTGGGGGGTATGGCTACACCTTC.

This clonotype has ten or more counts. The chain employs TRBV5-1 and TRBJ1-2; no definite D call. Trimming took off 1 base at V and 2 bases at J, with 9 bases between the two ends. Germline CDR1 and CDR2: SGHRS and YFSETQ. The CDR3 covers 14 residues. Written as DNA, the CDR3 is TGCGCCAGCAGCTTGTTTAGCTCAAACTATGGCTACACCTTC. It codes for CASSLFSSNYGYTF.

CDR3 bases: TGTGCCAGCAGGGGGGGCCGTATCACAGATACGCAGTATTTT. It yields the protein CASRGGRITDTQYF. The chain combines TRBV11-2 with TRBJ2-3; D is tentatively TRBD1 or TRBD2 (6 bases each). CDR3 length: 14 amino acids. Trimming left V 6 bases short and J 2 bases short, with 12 bases between. CDR1 and CDR2 from the germline V gene are SGHAT and FQNNGV.

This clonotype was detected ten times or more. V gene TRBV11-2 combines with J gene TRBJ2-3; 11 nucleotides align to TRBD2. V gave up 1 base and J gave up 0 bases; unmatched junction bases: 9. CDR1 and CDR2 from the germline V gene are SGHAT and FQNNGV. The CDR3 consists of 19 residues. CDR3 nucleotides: TGTGCCAGCAGCTTAGGAGGCCTAGCGGGAGGCCCAAGCACAGATACGCAGTATTTT. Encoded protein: CASSLGGLAGGPSTDTQYF.

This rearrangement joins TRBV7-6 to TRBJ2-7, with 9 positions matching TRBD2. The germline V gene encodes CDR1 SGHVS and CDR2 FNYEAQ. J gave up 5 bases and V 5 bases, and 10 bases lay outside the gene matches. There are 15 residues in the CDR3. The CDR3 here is CASSPRTAGGNEQYF. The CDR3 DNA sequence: TGTGCCAGCAGCCCTCGGACGGCGGGGGGGAACGAGCAGTACTTC.

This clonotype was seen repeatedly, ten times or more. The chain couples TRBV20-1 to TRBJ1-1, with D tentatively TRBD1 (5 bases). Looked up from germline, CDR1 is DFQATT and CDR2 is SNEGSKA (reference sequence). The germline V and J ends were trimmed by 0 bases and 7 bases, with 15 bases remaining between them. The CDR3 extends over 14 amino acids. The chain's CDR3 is CSARDLRGGGEAFF. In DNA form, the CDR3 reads TGCAGTGCTAGAGATCTAAGGGGAGGTGGTGAAGCTTTCTTT.

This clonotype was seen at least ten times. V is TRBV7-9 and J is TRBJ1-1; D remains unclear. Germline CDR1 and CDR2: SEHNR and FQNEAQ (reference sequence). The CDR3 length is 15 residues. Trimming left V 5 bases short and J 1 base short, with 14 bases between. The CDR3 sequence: CASSIGSPANTEAFF. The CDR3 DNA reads TGTGCCAGCAGCATCGGGAGCCCAGCGAACACTGAAGCTTTCTTT.

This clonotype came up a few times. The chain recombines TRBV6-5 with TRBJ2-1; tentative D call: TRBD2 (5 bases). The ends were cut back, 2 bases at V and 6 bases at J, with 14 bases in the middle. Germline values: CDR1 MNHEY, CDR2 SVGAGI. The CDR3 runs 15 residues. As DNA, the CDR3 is TGTGCCAGCAGTTACCGGACTCCGATCCGCAATGAGCAGTTCTTC. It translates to CASSYRTPIRNEQFF.

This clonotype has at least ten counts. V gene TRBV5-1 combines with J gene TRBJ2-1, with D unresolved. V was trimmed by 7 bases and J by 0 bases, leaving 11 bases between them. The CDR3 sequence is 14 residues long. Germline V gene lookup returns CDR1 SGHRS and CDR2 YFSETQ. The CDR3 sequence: CASSTPSSYNEQFF. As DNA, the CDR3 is TGCGCCAGCTCGACCCCCAGCTCCTACAATGAGCAGTTCTTC.

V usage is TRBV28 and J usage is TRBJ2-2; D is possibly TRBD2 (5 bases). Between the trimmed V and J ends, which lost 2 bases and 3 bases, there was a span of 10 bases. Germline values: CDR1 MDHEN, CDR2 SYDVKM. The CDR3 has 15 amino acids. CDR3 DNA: TGTGCCAGCAGTTTAAGCCCCGGGGACACCGGGGAGCTGTTTTTT. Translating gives CASSLSPGDTGELFF.

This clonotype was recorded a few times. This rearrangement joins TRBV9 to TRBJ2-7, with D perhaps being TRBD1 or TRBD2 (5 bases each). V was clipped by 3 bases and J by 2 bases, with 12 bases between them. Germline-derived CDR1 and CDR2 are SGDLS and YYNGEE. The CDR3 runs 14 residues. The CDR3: CASSAPADTYEQYF. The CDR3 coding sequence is TGTGCCAGCAGCGCTCCAGCGGACACCTACGAGCAGTACTTC. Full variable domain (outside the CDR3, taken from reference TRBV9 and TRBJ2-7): DSGVTQTPKHLITATGQRVTLRCSPRSGDLSVYWYQQSLDQGLQFLIQYYNGEERAKGNILERFSAQQFPDLHSELNLSSLELGDSALYFCASSAPADTYEQYFGPGTRLTVT.

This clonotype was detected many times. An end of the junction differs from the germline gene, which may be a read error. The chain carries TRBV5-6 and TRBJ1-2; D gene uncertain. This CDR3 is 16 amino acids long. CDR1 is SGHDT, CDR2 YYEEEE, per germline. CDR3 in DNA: TGTGCCAGCAGCTCCACCCCCCAGATACTTAACCATGGCTACACCTTC. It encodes CASSSTPQILNHGYTF.

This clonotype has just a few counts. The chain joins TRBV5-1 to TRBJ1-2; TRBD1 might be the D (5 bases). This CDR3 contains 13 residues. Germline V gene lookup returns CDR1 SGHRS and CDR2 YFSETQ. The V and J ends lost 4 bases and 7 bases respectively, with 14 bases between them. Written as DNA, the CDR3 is TGCGCCAGCAGCCGGGACGGTTTAGGTGGCTACACCTTC. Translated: CASSRDGLGGYTF.

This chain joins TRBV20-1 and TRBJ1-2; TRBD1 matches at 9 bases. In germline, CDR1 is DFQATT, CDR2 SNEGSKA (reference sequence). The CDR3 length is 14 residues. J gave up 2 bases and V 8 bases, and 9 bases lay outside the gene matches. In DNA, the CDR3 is TGCAGTACCACTGGACAGGGGCCGAACTATGGCTACACCTTC. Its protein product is CSTTGQGPNYGYTF.

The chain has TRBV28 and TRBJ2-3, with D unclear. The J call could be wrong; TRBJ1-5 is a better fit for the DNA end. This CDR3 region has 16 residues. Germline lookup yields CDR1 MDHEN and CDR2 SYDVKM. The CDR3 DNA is TGTGCCAGCAGTACCGGGAGGGCCCGAGTACCAGATACGCAGCATTTT. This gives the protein CASSTGRARVPDTQHF.

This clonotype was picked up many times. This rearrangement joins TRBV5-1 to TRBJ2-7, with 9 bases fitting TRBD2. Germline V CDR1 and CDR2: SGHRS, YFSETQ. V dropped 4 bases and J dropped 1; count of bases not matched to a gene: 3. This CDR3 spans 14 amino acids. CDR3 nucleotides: TGCGCCAGCAGCAAGACTAGCGGTTCCTACGAGCAGTACTTC. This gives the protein CASSKTSGSYEQYF.

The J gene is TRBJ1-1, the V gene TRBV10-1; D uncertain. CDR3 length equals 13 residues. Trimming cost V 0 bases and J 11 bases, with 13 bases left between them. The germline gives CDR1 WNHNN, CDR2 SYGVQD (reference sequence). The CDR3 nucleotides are TGCGCCAGCAGTGAGTCCGGTCCCCTGAGGGCTTTCTTT. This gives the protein CASSESGPLRAFF.

The CDR3 region has the DNA TGCAGTGCGGAGACTAGGGGCGGGAATGAGCAGTTCTTC. This encodes CSAETRGGNEQFF. The genes are TRBV20-1 and TRBJ2-1; a weak D match, TRBD2 (6 bases). Germline-derived CDR1 and CDR2 are DFQATT and SNEGSKA (reference sequence). V was clipped by 6 bases and J by 7 bases, with 16 bases between them. The CDR3 contains 13 residues.

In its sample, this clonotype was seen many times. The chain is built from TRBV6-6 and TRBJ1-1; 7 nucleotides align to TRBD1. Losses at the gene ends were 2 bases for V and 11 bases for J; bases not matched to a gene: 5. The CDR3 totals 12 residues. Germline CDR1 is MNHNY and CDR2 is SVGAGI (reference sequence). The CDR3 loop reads CASSYRETGAFF. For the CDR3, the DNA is TGTGCCAGCAGTTACCGGGAGACAGGGGCTTTCTTT.

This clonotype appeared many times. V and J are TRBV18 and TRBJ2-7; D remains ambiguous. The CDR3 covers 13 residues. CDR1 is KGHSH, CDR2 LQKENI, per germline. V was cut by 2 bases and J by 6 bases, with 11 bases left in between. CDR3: CASSPDGRSEQYF. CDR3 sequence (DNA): TGTGCCAGCTCACCAGACGGCCGGAGCGAGCAGTACTTC.

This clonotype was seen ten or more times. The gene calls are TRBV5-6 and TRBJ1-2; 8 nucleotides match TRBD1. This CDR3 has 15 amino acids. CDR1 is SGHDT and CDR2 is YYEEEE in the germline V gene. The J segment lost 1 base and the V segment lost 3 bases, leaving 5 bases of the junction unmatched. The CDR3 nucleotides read TGTGCCAGCAGCTGGGGACAGGCCGATAACTATGGCTACACCTTC. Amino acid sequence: CASSWGQADNYGYTF.

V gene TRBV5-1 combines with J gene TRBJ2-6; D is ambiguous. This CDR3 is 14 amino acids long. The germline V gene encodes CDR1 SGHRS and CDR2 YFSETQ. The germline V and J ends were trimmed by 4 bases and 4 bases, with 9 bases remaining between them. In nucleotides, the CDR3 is TGCGCCAGCAGCCGTGCTGAAGGGGCCAACGTCCTGACTTTC. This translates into CASSRAEGANVLTF.

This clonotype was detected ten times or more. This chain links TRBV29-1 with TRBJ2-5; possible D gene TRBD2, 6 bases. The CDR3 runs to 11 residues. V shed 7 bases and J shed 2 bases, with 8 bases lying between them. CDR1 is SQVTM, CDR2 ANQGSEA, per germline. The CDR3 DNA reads TGCAGCGCCGCGGGGCAAGAGACCCAGTACTTC. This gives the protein CSAAGQETQYF.

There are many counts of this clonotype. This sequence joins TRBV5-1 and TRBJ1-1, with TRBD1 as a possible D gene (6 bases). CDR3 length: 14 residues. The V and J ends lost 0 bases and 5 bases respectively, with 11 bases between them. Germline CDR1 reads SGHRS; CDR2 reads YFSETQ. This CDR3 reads CASSLEGVLTEAFF. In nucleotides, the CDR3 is TGCGCCAGCAGCTTGGAGGGGGTACTTACTGAAGCTTTCTTT.

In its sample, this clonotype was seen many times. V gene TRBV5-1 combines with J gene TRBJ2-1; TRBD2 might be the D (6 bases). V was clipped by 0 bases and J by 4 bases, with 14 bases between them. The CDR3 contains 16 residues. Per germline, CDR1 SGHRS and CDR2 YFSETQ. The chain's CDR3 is CASSLGVAAVYNEQFF. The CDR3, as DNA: TGCGCCAGCAGCTTGGGGGTAGCGGCCGTATACAATGAGCAGTTCTTC.

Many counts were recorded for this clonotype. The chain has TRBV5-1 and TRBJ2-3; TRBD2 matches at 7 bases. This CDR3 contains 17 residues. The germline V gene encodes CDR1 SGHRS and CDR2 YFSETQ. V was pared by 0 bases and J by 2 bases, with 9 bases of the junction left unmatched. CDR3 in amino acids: CASSLEVTSDSTDTQYF. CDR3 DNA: TGCGCCAGCAGCTTGGAAGTCACTAGCGACTCCACAGATACGCAGTATTTT.

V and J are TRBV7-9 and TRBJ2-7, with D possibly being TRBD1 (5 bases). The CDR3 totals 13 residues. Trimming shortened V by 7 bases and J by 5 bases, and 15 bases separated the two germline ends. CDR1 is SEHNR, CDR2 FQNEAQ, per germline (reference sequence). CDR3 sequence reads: CASTLPGRDEQYF. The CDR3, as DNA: TGTGCCAGCACCCTTCCCGGCAGGGACGAGCAGTACTTC. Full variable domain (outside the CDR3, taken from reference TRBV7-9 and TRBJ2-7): DTGVSQNPRHKITKRGQNVTFRCDPISEHNRLYWYRQTLGQGPEFLTYFQNEAQLEKSRLLSDRFSAERPKGSFSTLEIQRTEQGDSAMYLCASTLPGRDEQYFGPGTRLTVT.